The rows below give T cell receptor beta chains drawn from one sample of a study of blood T cell repertoires in COVID-19. The assay was immunoSEQ multiplex PCR, and TCRdb's table has in-frame clones only and misses some. The data show more than 150,000 clones, nearly 90% seen once. Sample: peripheral blood. Every receptor here comes from a man aged 50 to 59 with acute or convalescent COVID-19. Both conserved end residues are part of each CDR3. The D gene is left open where the match is weak.

v_call,d_call,j_call,cdr3_aa
TRBV24-1,-,TRBJ1-2,CATAASNYGYTF
TRBV30,TRBD2,TRBJ2-1,CAWSVGGGRAGEQFF
TRBV9,TRBD2,TRBJ2-5,CASSPGGSSRETQYF
TRBV27,-,TRBJ1-1,CASSTIREAATEAFF
TRBV29-1,-,TRBJ2-5,CSAQVGRETQYF
TRBV29-1,TRBD1,TRBJ1-4,CSAGQINEKLFF
TRBV5-4,-,TRBJ2-7,CASSLHGLYEQYF
TRBV30,-,TRBJ1-5,CAWSRPGGNSNQPQHF
TRBV5-1,TRBD1,TRBJ2-2,CASRGLQGAGELFF
TRBV5-8,-,TRBJ2-1,CASSRLDSSSSYNEQFF